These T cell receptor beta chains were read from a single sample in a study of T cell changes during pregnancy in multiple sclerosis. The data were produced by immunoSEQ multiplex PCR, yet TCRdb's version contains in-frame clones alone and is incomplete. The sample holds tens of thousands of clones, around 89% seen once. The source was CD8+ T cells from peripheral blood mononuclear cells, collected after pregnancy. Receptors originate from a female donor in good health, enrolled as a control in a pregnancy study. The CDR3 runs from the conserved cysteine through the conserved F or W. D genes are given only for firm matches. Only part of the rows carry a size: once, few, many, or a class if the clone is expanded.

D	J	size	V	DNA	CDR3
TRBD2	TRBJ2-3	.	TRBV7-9	TGTGCCAGCAGCCCCTCTAGCGGGGGCCCTCGGGGAGATACGCAGTATTTT	CASSPSSGGPRGDTQYF
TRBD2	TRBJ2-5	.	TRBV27	TGTGCCAGCAGGACCTCGGCTAGCGGGGGGGCCCCGGAGACCCAGTACTTC	CASRTSASGGAPETQYF
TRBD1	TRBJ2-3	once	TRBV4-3	TGCGCCAGCAGCCAAGAAGCAGGGGGCCTAGATACGCAGTATTTT	CASSQEAGGLDTQYF
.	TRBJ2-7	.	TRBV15	TGTGCCACCAGCAGAGATCGCGAGACAGGAGCCACCGAGCAGTACTTC	CATSRDRETGATEQYF
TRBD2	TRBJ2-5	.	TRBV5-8	TGTGCCAGCAGCAGGGGACTAGCGGGTTTGTACCAAGAGACCCAGTACTTC	CASSRGLAGLYQETQYF
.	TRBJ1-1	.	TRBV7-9	TGTGCCAGCAGCAAGACAGATTTGAACACTGAAGCTTTCTTT	CASSKTDLNTEAFF
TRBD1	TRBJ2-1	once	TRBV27	TGTGCCAGCGGGGACAGGGGGCAGGGAAGAGAGCAGTTCTTC	CASGDRGQGREQFF
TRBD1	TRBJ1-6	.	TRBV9	TGTGCCAGCAGCGTAGTAGGGACAGGGTACCCCCTCCACTTT	CASSVVGTGYPLHF
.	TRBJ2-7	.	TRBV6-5	TGTGCCAGCATGGCGGACTACGAGCAGTACTTC	CASMADYEQYF
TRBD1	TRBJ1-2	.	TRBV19	TGTGCCAGTAGTATACGGGACAGGGCAATCTCTGGCTACACCTTC	CASSIRDRAISGYTF
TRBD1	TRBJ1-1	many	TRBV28	TGTGCCAGCAGCTCTCCGGACAGGGGAATGAACACTGAAGCTTTCTTT	CASSSPDRGMNTEAFF
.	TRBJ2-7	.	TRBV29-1	TGCAGCGTCCAGGGGGGAAAAAACTACGAGCAGTACTTC	CSVQGGKNYEQYF
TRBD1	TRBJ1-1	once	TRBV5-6	TGTGCCAGCAGCTCCTTACAGGGGCCTATGAACACTGAAGCTTTCTTT	CASSSLQGPMNTEAFF
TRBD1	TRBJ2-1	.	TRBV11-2	TGTGCCAGCAGCGTGGGACAGGGCTCAACCTACAATGAGCAGTTCTTC	CASSVGQGSTYNEQFF
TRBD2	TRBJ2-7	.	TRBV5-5	TGTGCCAGCAGCCCAAGGCCGGGACTAGCGCTCTCCGAGCAGTACTTC	CASSPRPGLALSEQYF
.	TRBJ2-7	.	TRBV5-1	TGCGCCAGCAGCTTGGGCGGGGCTGAGCAGTACTTC	CASSLGGAEQYF
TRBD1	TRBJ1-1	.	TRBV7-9	TGTGCCAGCAGCCCGGGACAGGCGAGCCGAATGAACACTGAAGCTTTCTTT	CASSPGQASRMNTEAFF
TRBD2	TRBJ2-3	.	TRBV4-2	TGTGCCAGCAGCCAAGCAGCGGCGGGGGGGCGGGATACGCAGTATTTT	CASSQAAAGGRDTQYF
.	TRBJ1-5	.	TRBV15	TGTGCCACCAGCAGTACTAGTAATCAGCCCCAGCATTTT	CATSSTSNQPQHF
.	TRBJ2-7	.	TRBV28	TGTGCCAGCAGTTCCCCTCCCGGGGGAGACTACGAGCAGTACTTC	CASSSPPGGDYEQYF
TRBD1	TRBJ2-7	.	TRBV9	TGTGCCAGCAGCGTAGGACAGGGGGCCTCCTACGAGCAGTACTTC	CASSVGQGASYEQYF
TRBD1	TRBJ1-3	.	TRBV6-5	TGTGCCAGCAGTTACTCGACAGGGGTAGGAAACACCATATATTTT	CASSYSTGVGNTIYF
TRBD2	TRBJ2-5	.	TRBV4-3	TGCGCCAGCAGCCAATCTTTGGCCGGGGGAGGGGAGACCCAGTACTTC	CASSQSLAGGGETQYF
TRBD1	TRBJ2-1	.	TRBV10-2	TGCGCCAGCACCGACAGGGGCGGGGAGCAGTTCTTC	CASTDRGGEQFF
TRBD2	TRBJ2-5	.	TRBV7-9	TGTGCCAGCAGCTTAAATAGCGGGGTACTCCAAGAGACCCAGTACTTC	CASSLNSGVLQETQYF
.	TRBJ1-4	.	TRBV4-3	TGCGCCAGCAGCCCGGGGGGCGGGGAACTGTTTTTT	CASSPGGGELFF
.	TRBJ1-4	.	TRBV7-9	TGTGCCAGCAGCCGCCGGGGGGATCGTGAAAAACTGTTTTTT	CASSRRGDREKLFF
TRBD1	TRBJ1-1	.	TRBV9	TGTGCCAGCAGCGTTTCCTTAACAGGGGGCGAAGACACTGAAGCTTTCTTT	CASSVSLTGGEDTEAFF
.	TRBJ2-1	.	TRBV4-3	TGCGCCAGCAGCCAACCGACGGACTCTAGCTCCTACAATGAGCAGTTCTTC	CASSQPTDSSSYNEQFF
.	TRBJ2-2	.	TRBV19	TGTGCCAGTAGTATAGTCCGGGACACCGGGGAGCTGTTTTTT	CASSIVRDTGELFF
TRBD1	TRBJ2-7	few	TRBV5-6	TGTGCCAGCAGCTTCATCCGGGACAGGCCTTACCTGGACGAGCAGTACTTC	CASSFIRDRPYLDEQYF
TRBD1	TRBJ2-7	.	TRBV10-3	TGTGCCATCACGGACAGGGAGAACGACGAGCAGTACTTC	CAITDRENDEQYF
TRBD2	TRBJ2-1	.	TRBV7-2	TGTGCCAGCAGCGCGCGGGGGGGCCGGGACAATGAGCAGTTCTTC	CASSARGGRDNEQFF
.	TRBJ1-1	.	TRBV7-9	TGTGCCAGCAGCGCCTCGGGGGTAGAAGCTTTCTTT	CASSASGVEAFF
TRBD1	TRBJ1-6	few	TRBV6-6	TGTGCCAGCGCCGCTCAGGGGGAATGGTTGTCACCCCTCCACTTT	CASAAQGEWLSPLHF
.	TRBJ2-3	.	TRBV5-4	TGTGCCAGCAGCTTGGAGGGGGGGCAATACACAGATACGCAGTATTTT	CASSLEGGQYTDTQYF
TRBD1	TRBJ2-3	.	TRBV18	TGTGCCAGCTCACCACCCGAACAGGGGTTTGGAGATACGCAGTATTTT	CASSPPEQGFGDTQYF
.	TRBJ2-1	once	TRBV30	TGTGCCTGGAGTGTACGGGATTCCCCCTACAATGAGCAGTTCTTC	CAWSVRDSPYNEQFF
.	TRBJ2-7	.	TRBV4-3	TGCGCCAGCAGCCCCTCTAACGGGCAGGGGTACTACGAGCAGTACTTC	CASSPSNGQGYYEQYF
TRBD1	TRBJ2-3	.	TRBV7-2	TGTGCCAGCTCGAAAGACAGGGCCACAGATACGCAGTATTTT	CASSKDRATDTQYF
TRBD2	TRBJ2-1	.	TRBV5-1	TGCGCCAGCAGCTTAGGGTCCGGGACTAACTACAATGAGCAGTTCTTC	CASSLGSGTNYNEQFF
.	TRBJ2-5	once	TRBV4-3	TGCGCCAGCAGCCAAGCCCATCTACCGGAAGAGACCCAGTACTTC	CASSQAHLPEETQYF
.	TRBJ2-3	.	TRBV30	TGTGCCTGGATAGGCCAGCTAGCTAGCACAGATACGCAGTATTTT	CAWIGQLASTDTQYF
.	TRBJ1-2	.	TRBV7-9	TGTGCCAGCAGCTCTACAGGGCCCTATTATGGCTACACCTTC	CASSSTGPYYGYTF
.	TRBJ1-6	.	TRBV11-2	TGTGCCAGCAGCTTTCACGGTTCCCGGCTCCACTTT	CASSFHGSRLHF
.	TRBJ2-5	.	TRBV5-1	TGCGCCAGCAGCTCGGGCATTACGGCGACAGAAGAGACCCAGTACTTC	CASSSGITATEETQYF
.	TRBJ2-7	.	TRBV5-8	TGTGCCAGCAGCTTGGCCAGGGCCGAGCAGTACTTC	CASSLARAEQYF
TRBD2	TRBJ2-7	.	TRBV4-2	TGTGCCAGCAGCCAAGGCGGGGGGCCGACCTACGAGCAGTACTTC	CASSQGGGPTYEQYF
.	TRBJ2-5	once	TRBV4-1	TGCGCCAGCAGCCAAGATCCGCTAGCGGAGACCCAGTACTTC	CASSQDPLAETQYF
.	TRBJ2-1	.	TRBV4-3	TGCGCCAGCAGCCAAGATCGGCCGGGGGCCTACAATGAGCAGTTCTTC	CASSQDRPGAYNEQFF
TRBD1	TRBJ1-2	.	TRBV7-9	TGTGCCAGCAGCTTAGTGGTGGATACAGGGGCTAACTATGGCTACACCTTC	CASSLVVDTGANYGYTF
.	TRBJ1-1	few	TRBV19	TGTGCCAGTAGTATACCCGGGTGGGACACTGAAGCTTTCTTT	CASSIPGWDTEAFF
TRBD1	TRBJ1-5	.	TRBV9	TGTGCCAGCAGCGTGACAGGGTCTGGGCAGCCCCAGCATTTT	CASSVTGSGQPQHF
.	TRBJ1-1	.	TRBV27	TGTGCCAGCAGTGACGACAGTGGGGATGAAGCTTTCTTT	CASSDDSGDEAFF
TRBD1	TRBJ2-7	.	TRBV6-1	TGTGCCAGCGAGGTAGGACAGGGCGCCTACGAGCAGTACTTC	CASEVGQGAYEQYF
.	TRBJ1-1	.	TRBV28	TGTGCCAGCAGTTTGTCAGGGTGGATTGAAGCTTTCTTT	CASSLSGWIEAFF
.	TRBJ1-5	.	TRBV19	TGTGCCAGTAGACAGGGCAATCAGCCCCAGCATTTT	CASRQGNQPQHF
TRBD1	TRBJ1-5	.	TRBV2	TGTGCCAGCAGTATTGGACAGGGGAATCAGCCCCAGCATTTT	CASSIGQGNQPQHF
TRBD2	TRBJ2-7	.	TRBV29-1	TGCAGCGTTCGGCGGGGGGGACCCTACGAGCAGTACTTC	CSVRRGGPYEQYF